Below, 19 T cell receptor beta chains from the same sample are listed, as sequenced in a study of cytomegalovirus exposure and HLA in healthy donors. The PCR had 60 Vbeta and 13 Jbeta primers. TCRdb keeps only in-frame clones here, not all; method: immunoSEQ multiplex PCR. The repertoire holds 150,000 to 200,000 clones, with 80% as singletons. The sequencing sample was made of PBMCs. The receptors were sampled from a girl aged 10 to 17 in good health and CMV-seropositive.

The chain joins TRBV5-6 to TRBJ2-7, with D maybe TRBD1 (5 bases). Germline lookup yields CDR1 SGHDT and CDR2 YYEEEE. CDR3 length equals 15 residues. V was clipped by 4 bases and J by 2 bases, with 16 bases between them. The CDR3 sequence: CASSPQGQVAYEQYF. The DNA of the CDR3 is TGTGCCAGCAGCCCCCAGGGCCAGGTTGCCTACGAGCAGTACTTC.

The V call is TRBV4-2, the J call TRBJ1-1; D is uncertain. This CDR3 is 13 amino acids long. Trimming removed 4 bases from V and 5 bases from J, with 11 bases in between. The germline V gene has CDR1 LGHNA and CDR2 YNFKEQ. The CDR3 nucleotides are TGTGCCAGCAGCCTCGAGAGGACTACTGAAGCTTTCTTT. It is translated as CASSLERTTEAFF.

The V and J genes are TRBV27 and TRBJ2-3, with 10 bases identical to TRBD2. This CDR3 is built from 15 residues. The ends lost 6 bases at V and 3 bases at J; junction bases unmatched: 6. Germline V gene data show CDR1 as MNHEY and CDR2 as SMNVEV (reference sequence). The CDR3: CASSLAGDLTDTQYF. CDR3 DNA sequence: TGTGCCAGCAGCCTAGCGGGAGATCTGACAGATACGCAGTATTTT.

V and J are TRBV5-4 and TRBJ2-7; 9 nucleotides match TRBD1. Germline CDR1 is SGHNT and CDR2 is YYREEE (reference sequence). This CDR3 is 17 amino acids long. V was clipped by 4 bases and J by 2 bases; unmatched bases: 13. The CDR3 DNA reads as TGTGCCAGCAGCCCGGGACAGGGAAGGCGCCCCGCCTACGAGCAGTACTTC. Protein product: CASSPGQGRRPAYEQYF.

This chain joins TRBV5-1 and TRBJ2-7; 11 nucleotides line up with TRBD2. J lost 1 base, V lost 4 bases, and 4 bases had no gene match. The CDR3 loop spans 15 amino acids. Germline CDR1 and CDR2: SGHRS and YFSETQ. CDR3 nucleotide sequence: TGCGCCAGCAGCCCGGGACTAGCGGAGTCCTACGAGCAGTACTTC. Translating it yields CASSPGLAESYEQYF.

This chain uses TRBV7-8 with TRBJ1-2; D not certain. The CDR3 length is 15 residues. Trimming pared 5 bases from V and 5 bases from J, leaving 18 bases between. Germline loops: CDR1 SGHVS, CDR2 FQNEAQ. CDR3 amino acids: CASSQNTQRGYGYTF. CDR3 DNA sequence: TGTGCCAGCAGCCAAAACACGCAAAGAGGGTATGGCTACACCTTC.

The chain combines TRBV27 with TRBJ2-4; D gene uncertain. The ends were cut back, 4 bases at V and 0 bases at J, with 10 bases in the middle. This CDR3 spans 15 amino acids. CDR1 is MNHEY and CDR2 is SMNVEV in the germline V gene (reference sequence). This CDR3 is CASSSLQLAKNIQYF. DNA of the CDR3: TGTGCCAGCAGTTCTCTACAGCTAGCCAAAAACATTCAGTACTTC.

V and J are TRBV20-1 and TRBJ2-5; 10 positions match TRBD2. Germline V gene data show CDR1 as DFQATT and CDR2 as SNEGSKA (reference sequence). The junction had 7 bases not matched to a gene; V was cut back by 5 bases and J by 13 bases. The CDR3 totals 11 residues. The CDR3 here is CSAWLAGEVYF. The CDR3 bases are TGCAGTGCTTGGCTAGCGGGAGAGGTGTACTTC.

This clone occurred a few times. This chain links TRBV13 with TRBJ2-3, with 8 bases matching TRBD2. With V trimmed by 5 bases and J by 6 bases, 7 bases remained unmatched. The CDR3 is 14 residues long. Germline-derived CDR1 and CDR2 are PRHDT and FYEKMQ (reference sequence). The CDR3 coding sequence is TGTGCCAGCAGCCCGGGGCTAGCGGGTGATACGCAGTATTTT. Amino acid sequence: CASSPGLAGDTQYF. Full variable domain (missing parts from reference TRBV13 and TRBJ2-3): AAGVIQSPRHLIKEKRETATLKCYPIPRHDTVYWYQQGPGQDPQFLISFYEKMQSDKGSIPDRFSAQQFSDYHSELNMSSLELGDSALYFCASSPGLAGDTQYFGPGTRLTVL.

DNA of the CDR3: TGTGCCATCAGGACGAGCGGGAGAACCCAAGAGACCCAGTACTTC. Its protein product is CAIRTSGRTQETQYF. The genes are TRBV10-3 and TRBJ2-5; TRBD2 matches at 8 bases. CDR3 length: 15 residues. CDR1 is ENHRY and CDR2 is SYGVKD in the germline V gene. The V and J ends lost 6 bases and 1 base, in that order; junction bases with no gene match: 7.

This chain uses TRBV7-8 with TRBJ2-5, with a weak D call TRBD2 (7 bases). CDR3 size: 15 residues. The V end lost 1 base, the J end lost 7 bases, and 16 bases lay between the germline ends. Germline CDR1 SGHVS, CDR2 FQNEAQ. Here the CDR3 DNA reads TGTGCCAGCAGCTTAGAGGGGGGGGCTGGGGGGACCCAGTACTTC. Its protein is CASSLEGGAGGTQYF.

The chain is built from TRBV9 and TRBJ2-5; 9 bases map to TRBD1. The CDR3 length is 15 residues. Germline CDR1 reads SGDLS; CDR2 reads YYNGEE. V trimming: 5 bases; J trimming: 5 bases; junction bases outside the gene matches: 10. The CDR3 DNA reads TGTGCCAGCAGTCTCGGACAGGGGCGGGGGGAGACCCAGTACTTC. Its protein product is CASSLGQGRGETQYF.

This chain uses TRBV30 with TRBJ2-1, with a weak D call TRBD2 (6 bases). This CDR3 is 12 amino acids long. V was shortened by 3 bases and J by 10 bases, with 13 bases between the two germline ends. The germline CDR1 and CDR2 sequences are GTSNPN and SVGIG (reference sequence). CDR3 protein: CAWRGGAKEQFF. CDR3 nucleotide sequence: TGTGCCTGGAGAGGCGGGGCGAAGGAGCAGTTCTTC.

The rearrangement uses TRBV7-2 and TRBJ2-7; D remains ambiguous. Between the trimmed V and J ends, which lost 1 base and 2 bases, there was a span of 6 bases. CDR1 SGHTA and CDR2 FQGNSA come from the germline V gene. The CDR3 runs to 13 residues. CDR3 DNA sequence: TGTGCCAGCAGCTTAGTCGAGGCCTACGAGCAGTACTTC. Protein sequence: CASSLVEAYEQYF. The full variable domain, completed using reference TRBV7-2 and TRBJ2-7, is GAGVSQSPSNKVTEKGKDVELRCDPISGHTALYWYRQSLGQGLEFLIYFQGNSAPDKSGLPSDRFSAERTGGSVSTLTIQRTQQEDSAVYLCASSLVEAYEQYFGPGTRLTVT.

The chain employs TRBV30 and TRBJ2-1; D is perhaps TRBD1 (6 bases). Germline loops: CDR1 GTSNPN, CDR2 SVGIG (reference sequence). There are 12 residues in the CDR3. Trimming shortened V by 5 bases and J by 12 bases, and 17 bases separated the two germline ends. CDR3 region: CAWSGAGQGQFF. DNA of the CDR3: TGTGCCTGGTCAGGGGCTGGTCAGGGGCAGTTCTTC. Using reference TRBV30 and TRBJ2-1 for the parts outside the CDR3, the full variable domain is SQTIHQWPATLVQPVGSPLSLECTVEGTSNPNLYWYRQAAGRGLQLLFYSVGIGQISSEVPQNLSASRPQDRQFILSSKKLLLSDSGFYLCAWSGAGQGQFFGPGTRLTVL.

The V and J genes are TRBV6-1 and TRBJ1-2; no firm D call. There are 14 residues in the CDR3. The V end was cut by 6 bases, the J end by 0 bases, with 11 bases between. CDR1 and CDR2 from the germline V gene are MNHNS and SASEGT. CDR3 sequence (DNA): TGTGCCAGCAGGAACCCGGCGGCTAACTATGGCTACACCTTC. Its protein product is CASRNPAANYGYTF.

The CDR3 sequence: CASSKDRVGGYEQYF. The DNA for the CDR3 is TGTGCCAGCAGCAAAGACAGGGTTGGGGGTTACGAGCAGTACTTC. V usage is TRBV6-5 and J usage is TRBJ2-7; 7 bases match TRBD1. V shed 6 bases, J shed 4 bases, and the junction held 12 bases outside the gene matches. The V gene's germline CDR1 is MNHEY and CDR2 SVGAGI. CDR3 length equals 15 residues.

The chain recombines TRBV27 with TRBJ2-1; weak D call: TRBD2 (6 bases). V lost 7 bases to trimming and J lost 0 bases, with 13 bases between them. Per the germline V gene, CDR1 is MNHEY and CDR2 is SMNVEV (reference sequence). The CDR3 is made up of 15 amino acids. The CDR3 DNA follows: TGTGCCAGCACTTCTACCGGGGGCTCCTACAATGAGCAGTTCTTC. It codes for CASTSTGGSYNEQFF.

The chain is built from TRBV19 and TRBJ1-4; 7 bases are shared with TRBD1. There are 15 residues in the CDR3. In germline, CDR1 is LNHDA, CDR2 SQIVND (reference sequence). V gave up 6 bases and J gave up 6 bases; unmatched junction bases: 10. The CDR3, as DNA: TGTGCCAGTAGGGGGGACAGCAGCGCATATGAAAAACTGTTTTTT. Its protein is CASRGDSSAYEKLFF. Full variable domain (outside the CDR3, taken from reference TRBV19 and TRBJ1-4): DGGITQSPKYLFRKEGQNVTLSCEQNLNHDAMYWYRQDPGQGLRLIYYSQIVNDFQKGDIAEGYSVSREKKESFPLTVTSAQKNPTAFYLCASRGDSSAYEKLFFGSGTQLSVL.